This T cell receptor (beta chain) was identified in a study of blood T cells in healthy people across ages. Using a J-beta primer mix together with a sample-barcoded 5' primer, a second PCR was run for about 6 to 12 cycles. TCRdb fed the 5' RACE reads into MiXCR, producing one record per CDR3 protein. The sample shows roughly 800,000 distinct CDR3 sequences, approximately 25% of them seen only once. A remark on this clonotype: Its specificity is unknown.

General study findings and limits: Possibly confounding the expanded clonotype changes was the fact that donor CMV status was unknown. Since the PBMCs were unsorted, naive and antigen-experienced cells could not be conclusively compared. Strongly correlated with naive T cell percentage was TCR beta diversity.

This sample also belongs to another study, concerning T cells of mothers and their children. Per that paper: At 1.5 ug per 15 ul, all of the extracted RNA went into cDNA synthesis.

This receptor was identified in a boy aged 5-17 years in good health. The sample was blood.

CDR3 protein: CARPPGQGPPSDTQYF. The CDR3 coding sequence is TGTGCCAGACCCCCAGGGCAGGGGCCTCCAAGCGATACGCAGTATTTT. The rearrangement links TRBV28 to TRBJ2-3, with D possibly matching TRBD1 (6 bases). The length of the CDR3 is 16 residues. V dropped 9 bases and J dropped 6 bases, with 25 bases sitting between them. The germline V gene has CDR1 MDHEN and CDR2 SYDVKM. Variable domain in full (rest from reference TRBV28 and TRBJ2-3): DVKVTQSSRYLVKRTGEKVFLECVQDMDHENMFWYRQDPGLGLRLIYFSYDVKMKEKGDIPEGYSVSREKKERFSLILESASTNQTSMYLCARPPGQGPPSDTQYFGPGTRLTVL.